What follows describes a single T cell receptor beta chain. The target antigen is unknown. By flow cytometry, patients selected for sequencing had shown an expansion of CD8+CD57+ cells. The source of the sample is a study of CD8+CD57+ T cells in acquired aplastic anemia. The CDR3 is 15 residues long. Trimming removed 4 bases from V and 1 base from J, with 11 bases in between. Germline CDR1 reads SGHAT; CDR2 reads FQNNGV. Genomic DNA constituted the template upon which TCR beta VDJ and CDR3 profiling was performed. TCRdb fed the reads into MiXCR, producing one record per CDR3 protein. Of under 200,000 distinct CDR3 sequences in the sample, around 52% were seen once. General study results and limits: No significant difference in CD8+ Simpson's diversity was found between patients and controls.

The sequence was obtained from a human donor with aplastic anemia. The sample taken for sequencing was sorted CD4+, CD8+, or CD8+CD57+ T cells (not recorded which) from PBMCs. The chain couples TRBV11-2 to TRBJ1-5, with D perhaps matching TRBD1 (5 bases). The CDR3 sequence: CASSSGAQSNQPQHF. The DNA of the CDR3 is TGTGCCAGCAGCTCTGGGGCTCAGAGCAATCAGCCCCAGCATTTT.